These 14 T cell receptor beta chains were sequenced from one sample in a study of OX40 agonist ivuxolimab in advanced cancers. The repertoire was sequenced with immunoSEQ multiplex PCR; TCRdb's copy has only in-frame clones and lacks some. The data show over 35,000 clones, 65% to 85% seen once. Sequenced here: CD4+ or CD8+ T cells sorted from blood, sampled in a trial of the OX40 agonist ivuxolimab. These receptors were obtained from an adult with an advanced solid tumor such as melanoma, head and neck, liver or kidney cancer.

Written as DNA, the CDR3 is TGTGCCAGCAGCTTGGCCGGGAGCGGGATGGACTACGAGCAGTACTTC. Encoded protein: CASSLAGSGMDYEQYF. The V and J genes are TRBV5-4 and TRBJ2-7; 7 positions match TRBD2. Germline V CDR1 and CDR2: SGHNT, YYREEE (reference sequence). Trimming removed 0 bases from V and 3 bases from J; junction bases left unmatched: 9. This CDR3 is 16 amino acids long.

The rearrangement joins TRBV5-8 to TRBJ2-1, with TRBD1 identical over 7 bases. CDR1 is SGHTS, CDR2 YDEGEE, per germline. There are 15 residues in the CDR3. V was clipped by 3 bases and J by 2 bases; unmatched bases: 5. This CDR3 reads CASSSGTVTYNEQFF. In nucleotides, the CDR3 is TGTGCCAGCAGCTCGGGGACAGTTACCTACAATGAGCAGTTCTTC.

The chain recombines TRBV12-5 with TRBJ2-5; 7 bases agree with TRBD2. The V gene's germline CDR1 is LGHNT and CDR2 FRNRAP. The CDR3 totals 17 residues. Trimming at V came to 2 bases and at J to 3 bases, leaving 12 bases not matched to a gene. CDR3 loop: CASGLFPGTGTKETQYF. The CDR3, as DNA: TGTGCTAGTGGTTTGTTCCCGGGCACCGGGACTAAAGAGACCCAGTACTTC.

The genes are TRBV7-8 and TRBJ2-5; 8 bases fit TRBD2. The germline gives CDR1 SGHVS, CDR2 FQNEAQ. With 6 bases clipped from V and 11 bases from J, the junction kept 8 bases outside the gene matches. The CDR3 totals 12 residues. The DNA for the CDR3 is TGTGCCAGCAGGCCAGATAGCGGGGAGCAGTACTTC. Translated: CASRPDSGEQYF.

The chain links TRBV11-2 to TRBJ2-1; 8 bases align to TRBD2. The CDR3 has 18 residues. Unmatched junction bases numbered 14, after V lost 1 base and J lost 6 bases. The germline CDR1 and CDR2 sequences are SGHAT and FQNNGV. The DNA of the CDR3 is TGTGCCAGCAGCTTAGCCCCGGCCCAGCGGGAGTCTCGCAATGAGCAGTTCTTC. Translating gives CASSLAPAQRESRNEQFF. Looking up the rest from reference TRBV11-2 and TRBJ2-1 gives the full variable domain: EAGVAQSPRYKIIEKRQSVAFWCNPISGHATLYWYQQILGQGPKLLIQFQNNGVVDDSQLPKDRFSAERLKGVDSTLKIQPAKLEDSAVYLCASSLAPAQRESRNEQFFGPGTRLTVL.

The chain is built from TRBV19 and TRBJ2-7, with 9 nucleotides matching TRBD2. This CDR3 is 17 amino acids long. CDR1 and CDR2 (germline): LNHDA, SQIVND (reference sequence). The trim removed 5 bases at V and 0 bases at J, leaving 11 bases unmatched. CDR3 sequence reads: CASSYGLAQSRSYEQYF. DNA of the CDR3: TGTGCCAGTAGTTACGGACTAGCGCAGTCCCGCTCCTACGAGCAGTACTTC.

The rearrangement uses TRBV19 and TRBJ1-6; TRBD1 is a possible D gene (6 bases). Looked up from germline, CDR1 is LNHDA and CDR2 is SQIVND (reference sequence). The CDR3 runs to 14 residues. V lost 8 bases and J 7 bases, leaving 15 bases between the germline ends. The CDR3 sequence: CASWGGTFNSPLHF. CDR3 DNA sequence: TGTGCCAGTTGGGGCGGGACATTCAATTCACCCCTCCACTTT.

The V and J genes are TRBV28 and TRBJ2-3; no reliable D call. Germline CDR1 and CDR2: MDHEN and SYDVKM. V lost 5 bases, J lost 5 bases, and 8 bases lay in between. The CDR3 length is 12 residues. CDR3 loop: CASSPPEDTQYF. The DNA for the CDR3 is TGTGCCAGCAGTCCCCCGGAAGATACGCAGTATTTT.

The V and J genes are TRBV28 and TRBJ2-7; TRBD2 might be the D (6 bases). CDR3 length: 14 residues. V lost 6 bases, J lost 3 bases, and 15 bases lay in between. Germline CDR1 and CDR2: MDHEN and SYDVKM. CDR3 nucleotides: TGTGCCAGCAGGGGGGACTGGCCCGGCTACGAGCAGTACTTC. It translates to CASRGDWPGYEQYF. The complete variable domain, with remaining parts taken from reference TRBV28 and TRBJ2-7, reads DVKVTQSSRYLVKRTGEKVFLECVQDMDHENMFWYRQDPGLGLRLIYFSYDVKMKEKGDIPEGYSVSREKKERFSLILESASTNQTSMYLCASRGDWPGYEQYFGPGTRLTVT.

This clone was detected a few times. The chain combines TRBV4-3 with TRBJ2-2; no clear D. Trimming left V 0 bases short and J 5 bases short, with 13 bases between. The CDR3 spans 16 residues. Germline lookup yields CDR1 LGHNA and CDR2 YSLEER. CDR3 sequence: CASSQEMSWGTGELFF. The CDR3 nucleotides read TGCGCCAGCAGCCAAGAAATGTCTTGGGGTACCGGGGAGCTGTTTTTT.

The chain recombines TRBV12-5 with TRBJ1-4; TRBD1 aligns across 10 bases. CDR3 length: 16 residues. J was trimmed by 8 bases and V by 2 bases; bases with no gene match: 8. CDR1 is LGHNT, CDR2 FRNRAP, per germline. CDR3 region: CASGLTPGQGPEKLFF. The CDR3 region has the DNA TGTGCTAGTGGTTTGACCCCGGGACAGGGGCCCGAAAAACTGTTTTTT.

This chain connects TRBV10-3 to TRBJ2-1; D unclear. V was cut by 2 bases and J by 6 bases, with 14 bases left in between. CDR1 is ENHRY and CDR2 is SYGVKD in the germline V gene. This CDR3 is 15 amino acids long. CDR3 residues: CAISEGFAEGNEQFF. The DNA of the CDR3 is TGTGCCATCAGTGAGGGATTTGCGGAAGGCAATGAGCAGTTCTTC.

V usage is TRBV7-3 and J usage is TRBJ2-5, with 14 bases that match TRBD2. From germline, CDR1 is SGHTA and CDR2 FQGTGA. V shed 4 bases, J shed 4 bases, and the junction held 8 bases outside the gene matches. The CDR3 has 17 residues. The CDR3 sequence: CASSWGLAGVSGETQYF. The CDR3 DNA follows: TGTGCCAGCAGCTGGGGACTAGCGGGAGTGTCAGGAGAGACCCAGTACTTC.

This sequence joins TRBV5-4 and TRBJ2-2; D not resolved. V shed 3 bases and J shed 6 bases, with 21 bases lying between them. CDR1 SGHNT and CDR2 YYREEE come from the germline V gene (reference sequence). This CDR3 comprises 17 residues. In DNA, the CDR3 is TGTGCCAGCAGCTCACGATCAACTGGCCCCGGGCCCGGGGAGCTGTTTTTT. It specifies CASSSRSTGPGPGELFF.